Here is one T cell receptor (beta chain) with its context. Its antigen is undetermined. This sample was taken from a study of Ad26.COV2.S vaccination and SARS-CoV-2 variants. Treatment here: roughly 18 received Ad26.COV2.S at low or high dose, single or two shots; a few received placebo; per-sample allocation not given. Specimen acquisition occurred on day 63 following the initial vaccine or placebo injection. The repertoire was sequenced with immunoSEQ multiplex PCR; TCRdb's copy has only in-frame clones and lacks some. The repertoire holds about 350,000 clones, about 85% seen once, with around 6.4% in the top ten. Findings and limits, study-wide: Spike-specific TCR breadth was greater in vaccine than placebo recipients.

This receptor was obtained from a person between 18 and 59 years old who received the Ad26.COV2.S COVID-19 vaccine or a placebo. The material sequenced was peripheral blood, taken in a trial of Ad26.COV2.S vaccine versus placebo.

The CDR3 sequence is CASSLVVWSDHSTDTQYF. The CDR3 nucleotides read TGTGCCAGCAGCTTAGTAGTATGGTCTGATCATAGCACAGATACGCAGTATTTT. V usage is TRBV7-9 and J usage is TRBJ2-3; no firm D call. CDR1 and CDR2 from the germline V gene are SEHNR and FQNEAQ (reference sequence). The V and J ends lost 1 base and 0 bases respectively, with 17 bases between them. This CDR3 has 18 amino acids.